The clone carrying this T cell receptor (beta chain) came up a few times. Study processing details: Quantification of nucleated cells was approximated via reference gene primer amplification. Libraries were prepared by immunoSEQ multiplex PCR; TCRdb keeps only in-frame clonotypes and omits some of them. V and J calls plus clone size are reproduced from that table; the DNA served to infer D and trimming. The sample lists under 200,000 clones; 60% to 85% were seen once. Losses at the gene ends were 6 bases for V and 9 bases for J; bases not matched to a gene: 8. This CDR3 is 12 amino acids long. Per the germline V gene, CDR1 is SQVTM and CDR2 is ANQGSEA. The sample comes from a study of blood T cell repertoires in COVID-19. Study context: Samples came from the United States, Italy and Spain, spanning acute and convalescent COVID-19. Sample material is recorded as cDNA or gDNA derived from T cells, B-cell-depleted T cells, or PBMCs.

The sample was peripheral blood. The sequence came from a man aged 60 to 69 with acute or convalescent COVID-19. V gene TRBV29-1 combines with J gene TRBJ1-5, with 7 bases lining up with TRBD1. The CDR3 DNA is TGCAGCGTATTACAGGGGATGGGGCCCCAGCATTTT. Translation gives CSVLQGMGPQHF.